This T cell receptor beta chain was recorded in a study of blood T cell repertoires in COVID-19. Whole-study context: PBMCs, B-cell-depleted T cells, or T cells provided the cDNA or gDNA that made up the material.

Participant reports of clinical history set cohort assignment. Clones were read by immunoSEQ multiplex PCR, and TCRdb kept only the in-frame ones, dropping some. This sample has more than 250,000 clones; around 89% occur once, and the top ten carry 1.2%. The CDR3 length is 19 residues. With V trimmed by 6 bases and J by 0 bases, 16 bases remained unmatched. Germline CDR1 reads MDHEN; CDR2 reads SYDVKM. This clonotype was sampled from a middle-aged woman with acute COVID-19. The gene calls are TRBV28 and TRBJ1-1; TRBD1 matches 10 bases. The specimen sequenced was PBMCs or T cells enriched from blood (not recorded which). CDR3 sequence: CASRPPGQGIGQMNTEAFF. The CDR3 region has the DNA TGTGCCAGCAGGCCGCCGGGACAGGGGATTGGGCAAATGAACACTGAAGCTTTCTTT. The full variable domain, in which reference TRBV28 and TRBJ1-1 provide the parts outside the CDR3, is DVKVTQSSRYLVKRTGEKVFLECVQDMDHENMFWYRQDPGLGLRLIYFSYDVKMKEKGDIPEGYSVSREKKERFSLILESASTNQTSMYLCASRPPGQGIGQMNTEAFFGQGTRLTVV.